The rows below give T cell receptor beta chains drawn from one sample of a study of blood T cell repertoires in COVID-19. TCRdb's table, derived via immunoSEQ multiplex PCR, lists solely in-frame clones and lacks some. The sample shows around 200,000 clones, approximately 84% of them seen only once. Sequencing was performed on peripheral blood. Receptor source: a human donor in a cohort sampled during active COVID-19. Each CDR3 is given without its conserved first and last residue.

TRBV5-1	TRBJ2-7	ASSLVSGSLAGGRYEQY
TRBV20-1	TRBJ1-1	SARYRTEAF
TRBV29-1	TRBJ2-5	SVERIRGSETQY
TRBV12-3/TRBV12-4	TRBJ1-5	ASSRPVEPQH
TRBV19	TRBJ2-1	ASSLQTSGGDDEQF
TRBV5-1	TRBJ2-5	ASSLKETQY
TRBV7-9	TRBJ1-2	ASSVGVMGGDGYT
TRBV19	TRBJ2-1	ASSDTPVTYNEQF
TRBV29-1	TRBJ2-6	SHVGTGSTGANVLT
TRBV5-5	TRBJ2-1	ASSSSPDNEQF
TRBV3-1/TRBV3-2	TRBJ2-7	ASSPRDYEQY
TRBV7-9	TRBJ2-7	ASSLRTYLGDEQY
TRBV19	TRBJ2-7	ASSDLTSGDPYEQY
TRBV6-5	TRBJ2-7	ASSTSGGTYEQY
TRBV5-1	TRBJ1-1	ASSVGPLGAEAF
TRBV7-3	TRBJ1-6	ASSLTGGTVEPLH
TRBV9	TRBJ1-2	ASSPTGDYGYT
TRBV2	TRBJ1-1	ASRDLTGGYAEAF
TRBV24-1	TRBJ2-2	ATRTGQEENTGELF
TRBV29-1	TRBJ1-1	SVGLEGMDTEAF
TRBV5-5	TRBJ1-2	ASSWTGGYNYGYT
TRBV19	TRBJ2-2	ASSIGLAGGENTGELF
TRBV3-1/TRBV3-2	TRBJ1-6	ASSQGTGLSYNSPLH
TRBV2	TRBJ2-3	ASSGGRETDTQY
TRBV20-1	TRBJ1-2	SASHRTNYGYT
TRBV9	TRBJ2-5	ASSTAGGETQY
TRBV9	TRBJ1-1	ASSVGTGETEAF
TRBV20-1	TRBJ1-1	SARSGVEAF
TRBV7-9	TRBJ2-7	ASSSTSGGSYEQY
TRBV27	TRBJ1-2	ASSLTGTGANYGYT
TRBV6-4	TRBJ2-7	ASSDSNPIRDRDSYEQY
TRBV19	TRBJ1-5	ASSIDRDDQPQH
TRBV6-5	TRBJ1-2	ASSLGTENYGYT
TRBV5-1	TRBJ2-7	ASSRSSGGLESSSYEQY
TRBV18	TRBJ1-2	ASSPTTENYGYT
TRBV7-2	TRBJ1-2	ASSSRDTGWYGYT
TRBV6-5	TRBJ1-2	ASSLGTGGNRYGYT
TRBV12-2	TRBJ2-7	ASRLGPTYEQY
TRBV12-1	TRBJ1-5	ASSPPRGGKQPQH